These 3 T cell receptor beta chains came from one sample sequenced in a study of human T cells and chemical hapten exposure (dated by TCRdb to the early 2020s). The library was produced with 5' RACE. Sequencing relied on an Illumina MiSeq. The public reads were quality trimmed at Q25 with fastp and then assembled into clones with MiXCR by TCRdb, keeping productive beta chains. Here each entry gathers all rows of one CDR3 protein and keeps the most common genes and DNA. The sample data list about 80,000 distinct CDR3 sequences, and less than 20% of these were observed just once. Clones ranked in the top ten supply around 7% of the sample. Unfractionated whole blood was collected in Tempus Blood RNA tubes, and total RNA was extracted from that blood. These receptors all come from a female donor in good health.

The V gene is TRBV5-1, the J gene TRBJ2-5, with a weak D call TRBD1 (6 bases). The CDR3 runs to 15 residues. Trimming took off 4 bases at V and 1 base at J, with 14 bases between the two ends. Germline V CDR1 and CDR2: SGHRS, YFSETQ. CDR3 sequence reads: CASSTSVGAQETQYF. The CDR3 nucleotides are TGCGCCAGCAGCACCTCGGTGGGGGCCCAAGAGACCCAGTACTTC.

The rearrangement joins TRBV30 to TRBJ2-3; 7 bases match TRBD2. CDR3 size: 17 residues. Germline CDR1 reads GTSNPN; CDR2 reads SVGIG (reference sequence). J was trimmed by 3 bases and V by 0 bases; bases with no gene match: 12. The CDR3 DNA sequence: TGTGCCTGGAGTGTAAAAGCTGCGGGGGTCTGGACAGATACGCAGTATTTT. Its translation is CAWSVKAAGVWTDTQYF.

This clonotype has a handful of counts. CDR3 loop: CSAQGQFNYGYTF. The CDR3 region has the DNA TGCAGTGCTCAGGGGCAATTTAACTATGGCTACACCTTC. The chain employs TRBV20-1 and TRBJ1-2; D possibly corresponds to TRBD1 (6 bases). The CDR3 extends over 13 amino acids. Looked up from germline, CDR1 is DFQATT and CDR2 is SNEGSKA (reference sequence). The V end was cut by 5 bases, the J end by 1 base, with 11 bases between.